The 12 T cell receptor beta chains given below trace back to one sample, sequenced in a study of blood T cells in healthy people across ages. Through a sample-barcoded 5' primer and a J-beta primer mix, a second PCR was run for roughly 7 to 11 cycles. TCRdb reprocessed the 5' RACE reads via MiXCR and lists one record per CDR3 protein. This table holds about 1.4 million distinct CDR3 sequences, 59% found once. Material: blood. The receptors were gathered from a man aged 18 to 35 in good health.

Only one count was recorded for this clonotype. Lacking the conserved final phenylalanine or tryptophan, this CDR3 likely reflects a read error. The genes are TRBV10-3 and TRBJ2-7; possibly TRBD1 or TRBD2 for D (6 bases each). This CDR3 is 14 amino acids long. The V end lost 7 bases, the J end lost 3 bases, and 16 bases lay between the germline ends. Germline values: CDR1 ENHRY, CDR2 SYGVKD. CDR3 DNA sequence: TGTGCCATCATGACGGGGGCAACGAGCTACGAGCAGTACTTA. Translating it yields CAIMTGATSYEQYL.

This clonotype was seen a handful of times. The rearrangement links TRBV20-1 to TRBJ1-4; no definite D call. The ends were cut back, 3 bases at V and 0 bases at J, with 5 bases in the middle. Germline V lookup: CDR1 DFQATT, CDR2 SNEGSKA (reference sequence). The CDR3 totals 13 residues. The CDR3 sequence is CSASFATNEKLFF. Here the CDR3 DNA reads TGCAGTGCTAGTTTCGCAACTAATGAAAAACTGTTTTTT.

This chain uses TRBV25-1 with TRBJ1-2; D perhaps matches TRBD1 (6 bases). The CDR3 is made up of 13 amino acids. V was pared by 4 bases and J by 10 bases, with 16 bases between. Germline values: CDR1 MGHDK, CDR2 SYGVNS. CDR3 protein: CASSVGGAGDYTF. CDR3 DNA sequence: TGTGCCAGCAGTGTTGGGGGCGCGGGTGACTACACCTTC.

The chain employs TRBV2 and TRBJ2-3, with D perhaps TRBD1 (5 bases). Germline assignment: CDR1 SNHLY and CDR2 FYNNEI. There are 16 residues in the CDR3. V lost 5 bases and J lost 6, with 21 bases in between. The CDR3 coding sequence is TGTGCCAGCAGTCCCTTGGGCCAGGGCGAGATGGATACGCAGTATTTT. This sequence encodes CASSPLGQGEMDTQYF. Variable domain in full (rest from reference TRBV2 and TRBJ2-3): EPEVTQTPSHQVTQMGQEVILRCVPISNHLYFYWYRQILGQKVEFLVSFYNNEISEKSEIFDDQFSVERPDGSNFTLKIRSTKLEDSAMYFCASSPLGQGEMDTQYFGPGTRLTVL.

This clonotype was counted between two and nine times. V and J are TRBV29-1 and TRBJ2-7, with D possibly matching TRBD2 (6 bases). The CDR3 is made up of 15 amino acids. Germline CDR1 is SQVTM and CDR2 is ANQGSEA. V was shortened by 2 bases and J by 3 bases, with 17 bases between the two germline ends. For the CDR3, the DNA is TGCAGCGTTGAACGTCAAACGGAGGGTCTCTACGAGCAGTACTTC. Translating it yields CSVERQTEGLYEQYF.

The rearrangement uses TRBV7-9 and TRBJ2-4; maybe TRBD1 (5 bases). The J call is doubtful: the DNA matches TRBJ2-7 better. Per germline, CDR1 SEHNR and CDR2 FQNEAQ (reference sequence). The CDR3 consists of 14 residues. The CDR3 spells CASSEQVSAYEQYF. DNA of the CDR3: TGTGCCAGCAGCGAACAGGTATCTGCCTACGAGCAGTACTTC.

This rearrangement joins TRBV24-1 to TRBJ2-7; TRBD1 aligns across 7 bases. V dropped 4 bases and J dropped 3; count of bases not matched to a gene: 2. The CDR3 totals 13 residues. The germline CDR1 and CDR2 sequences are KGHDR and SFDVKD. This chain's CDR3 is CATSEGTVYEQYF. The CDR3 bases are TGTGCCACCAGTGAAGGGACAGTCTACGAGCAGTACTTC.

For the CDR3, the DNA is TGTGCCAGCAGCCAAGTTCCGACGGAGCCGACCGAGCAGTACTTC. This gives the protein CASSQVPTEPTEQYF. The gene calls are TRBV3-1 and TRBJ2-4, with no clear D. With the DNA end fitting TRBJ2-7 better, the J assignment may be wrong. The CDR3 loop spans 15 amino acids. Germline-derived CDR1 and CDR2 are LGHDT and YNNKEL (reference sequence).

V and J are TRBV7-9 and TRBJ2-6; 8 nucleotides match TRBD1. Germline CDR1 SEHNR, CDR2 FQNEAQ (reference sequence). The length of the CDR3 is 15 residues. V lost 11 bases, J lost 4 bases, and 10 bases stayed unmatched. CDR3 in DNA: TGTGCCGGACAAGCGTGGACAGGGGGGGCCAACGTCCTGACTTTC. It yields the protein CAGQAWTGGANVLTF. Variable domain in full (rest from reference TRBV7-9 and TRBJ2-6): DTGVSQNPRHKITKRGQNVTFRCDPISEHNRLYWYRQTLGQGPEFLTYFQNEAQLEKSRLLSDRFSAERPKGSFSTLEIQRTEQGDSAMYLCAGQAWTGGANVLTFGAGSRLTVL.

The rearrangement links TRBV7-2 to TRBJ1-6, with D unresolved. The V end lost 1 base, the J end lost 10 bases, and 14 bases lay between the germline ends. Germline V gives CDR1 SGHTA, CDR2 FQGNSA. The CDR3 has 15 amino acids. The CDR3 nucleotides read TGTGCCAGCAGCTTAGGTTCGGGTACAAGATCACCCCTCCACTTT. Translation: CASSLGSGTRSPLHF.

The chain recombines TRBV4-2 with TRBJ1-6; 9 bases map to TRBD1. Trimming at V came to 3 bases and at J to 14 bases, leaving 8 bases not matched to a gene. The V gene's germline CDR1 is LGHNA and CDR2 YNFKEQ. The CDR3 covers 14 residues. CDR3 DNA: TGTGCCAGCAGCCACCGGGACAGGGATTGTTCCCTCCACTTT. The encoded protein is CASSHRDRDCSLHF.

The gene calls are TRBV4-1 and TRBJ2-4; 8 positions match TRBD1. Matching the DNA end better, TRBJ2-7 makes the J call doubtful. Germline CDR1 and CDR2: MGHRA and YSYEKL. This CDR3 contains 18 residues. The CDR3 DNA reads TGCGCCAGCGCAGCTCAACCCTCCGGGACAGGCGACTTCTACGAGCAGTACTTC. Translated, it gives CASAAQPSGTGDFYEQYF.